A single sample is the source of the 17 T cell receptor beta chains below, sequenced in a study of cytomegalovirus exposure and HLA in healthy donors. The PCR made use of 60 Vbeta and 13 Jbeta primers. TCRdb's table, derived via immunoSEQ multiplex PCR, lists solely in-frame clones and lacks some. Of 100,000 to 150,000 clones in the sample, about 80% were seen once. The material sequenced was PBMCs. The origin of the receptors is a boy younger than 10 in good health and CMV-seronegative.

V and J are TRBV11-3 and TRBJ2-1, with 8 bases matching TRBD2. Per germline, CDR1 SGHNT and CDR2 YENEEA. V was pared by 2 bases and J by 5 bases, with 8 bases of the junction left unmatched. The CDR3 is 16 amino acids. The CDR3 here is CASSLRRGGGDNEQFF. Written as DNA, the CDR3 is TGTGCCAGCAGCTTACGACGGGGGGGCGGGGACAATGAGCAGTTCTTC.

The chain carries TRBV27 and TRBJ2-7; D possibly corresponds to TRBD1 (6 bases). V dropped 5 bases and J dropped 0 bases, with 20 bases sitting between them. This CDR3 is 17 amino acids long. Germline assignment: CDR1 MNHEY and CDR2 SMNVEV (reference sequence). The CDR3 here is CASSPRGLVQGSYEQYV. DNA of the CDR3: TGTGCCAGCAGTCCCCGGGGTTTAGTACAGGGCTCCTACGAGCAGTACGTC.

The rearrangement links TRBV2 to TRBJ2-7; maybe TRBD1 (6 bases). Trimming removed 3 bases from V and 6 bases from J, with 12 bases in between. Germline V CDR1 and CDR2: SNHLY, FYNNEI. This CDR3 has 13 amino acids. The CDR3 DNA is TGTGCCAGCAGTGAGGCCAGGGGTGGCGAGCAGTACTTC. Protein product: CASSEARGGEQYF.

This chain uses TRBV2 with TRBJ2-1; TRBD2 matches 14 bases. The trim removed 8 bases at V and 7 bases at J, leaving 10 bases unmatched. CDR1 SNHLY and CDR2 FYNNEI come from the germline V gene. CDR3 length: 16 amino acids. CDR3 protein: CASSTGTSGRANEQFF. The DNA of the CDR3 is TGTGCCAGCTCGACTGGGACTAGCGGGAGAGCTAATGAGCAGTTCTTC.

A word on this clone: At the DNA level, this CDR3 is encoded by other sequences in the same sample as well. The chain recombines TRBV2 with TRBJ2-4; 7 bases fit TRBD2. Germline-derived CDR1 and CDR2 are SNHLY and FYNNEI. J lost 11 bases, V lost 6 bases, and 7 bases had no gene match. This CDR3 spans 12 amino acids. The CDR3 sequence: CASRRSSGFQYF. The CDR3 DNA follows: TGTGCCAGCAGGCGGTCTAGCGGCTTTCAGTACTTC. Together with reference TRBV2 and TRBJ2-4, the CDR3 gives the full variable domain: EPEVTQTPSHQVTQMGQEVILRCVPISNHLYFYWYRQILGQKVEFLVSFYNNEISEKSEIFDDQFSVERPDGSNFTLKIRSTKLEDSAMYFCASRRSSGFQYFGAGTRLSVL.

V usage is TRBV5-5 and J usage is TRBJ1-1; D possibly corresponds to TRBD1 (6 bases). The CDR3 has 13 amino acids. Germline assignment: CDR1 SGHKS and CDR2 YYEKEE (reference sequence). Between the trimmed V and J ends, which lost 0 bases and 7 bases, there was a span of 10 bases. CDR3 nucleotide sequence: TGTGCCAGCAGCTTGGGGGGGCGTATTGAAGCTTTCTTT. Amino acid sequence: CASSLGGRIEAFF.

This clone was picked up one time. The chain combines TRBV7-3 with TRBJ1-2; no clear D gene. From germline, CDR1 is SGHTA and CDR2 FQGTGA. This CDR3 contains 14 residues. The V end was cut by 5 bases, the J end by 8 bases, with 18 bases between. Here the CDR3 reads CASSHTPEGEGYTF. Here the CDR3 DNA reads TGTGCCAGCAGCCACACCCCCGAGGGCGAAGGCTACACCTTC.

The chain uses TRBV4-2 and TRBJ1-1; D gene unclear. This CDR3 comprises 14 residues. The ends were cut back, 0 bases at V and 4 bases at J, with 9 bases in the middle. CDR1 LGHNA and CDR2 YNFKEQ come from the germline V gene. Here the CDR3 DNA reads TGTGCCAGCAGCCAAGATATTCGGGGCACTGAAGCTTTCTTT. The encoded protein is CASSQDIRGTEAFF.

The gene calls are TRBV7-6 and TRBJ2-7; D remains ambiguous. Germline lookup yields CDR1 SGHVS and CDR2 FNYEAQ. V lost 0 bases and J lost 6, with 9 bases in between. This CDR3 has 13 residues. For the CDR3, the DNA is TGTGCCAGCAGCTTAGCCCCCCCCTCCGAGCAGTACTTC. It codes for CASSLAPPSEQYF.

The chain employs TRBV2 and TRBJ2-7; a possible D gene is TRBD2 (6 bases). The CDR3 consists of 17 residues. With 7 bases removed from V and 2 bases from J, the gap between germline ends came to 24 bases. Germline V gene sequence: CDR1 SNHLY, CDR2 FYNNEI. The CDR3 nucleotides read TGTGCCAGCAAGGGGCAGGGAGGTCCTAAGCTCCCCTACGAGCAGTACTTC. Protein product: CASKGQGGPKLPYEQYF. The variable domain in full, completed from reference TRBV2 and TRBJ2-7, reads EPEVTQTPSHQVTQMGQEVILRCVPISNHLYFYWYRQILGQKVEFLVSFYNNEISEKSEIFDDQFSVERPDGSNFTLKIRSTKLEDSAMYFCASKGQGGPKLPYEQYFGPGTRLTVT.

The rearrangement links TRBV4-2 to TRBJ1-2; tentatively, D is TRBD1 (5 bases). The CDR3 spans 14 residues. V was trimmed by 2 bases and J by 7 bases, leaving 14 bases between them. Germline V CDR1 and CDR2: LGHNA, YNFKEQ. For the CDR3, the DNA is TGTGCCAGCAGCCAACCTCGGGGGGAAGGTGGCTACACCTTC. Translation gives CASSQPRGEGGYTF.

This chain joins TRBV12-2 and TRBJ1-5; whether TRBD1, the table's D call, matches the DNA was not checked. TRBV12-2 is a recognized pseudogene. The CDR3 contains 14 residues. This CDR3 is CASRLGTGNQPQHF. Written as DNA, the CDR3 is TGTGCAAGTCGCTTAGGGACAGGCAATCAGCCCCAGCATTTT.

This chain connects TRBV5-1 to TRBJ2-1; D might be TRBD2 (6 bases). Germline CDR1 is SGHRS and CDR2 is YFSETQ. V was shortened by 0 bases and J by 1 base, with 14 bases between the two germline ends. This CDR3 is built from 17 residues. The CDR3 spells CASSLAGLAASYNEQFF. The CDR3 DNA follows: TGCGCCAGCAGCTTGGCCGGGTTAGCGGCGTCCTACAATGAGCAGTTCTTC.

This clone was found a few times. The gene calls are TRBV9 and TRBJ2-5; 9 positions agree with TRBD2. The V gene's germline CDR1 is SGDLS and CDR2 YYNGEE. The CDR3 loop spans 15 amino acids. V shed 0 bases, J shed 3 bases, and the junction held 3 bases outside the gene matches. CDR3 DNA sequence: TGTGCCAGCAGCGTAGTGCTAGCGGGGAAAGAGACCCAGTACTTC. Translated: CASSVVLAGKETQYF. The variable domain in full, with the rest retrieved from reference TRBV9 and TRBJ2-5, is DSGVTQTPKHLITATGQRVTLRCSPRSGDLSVYWYQQSLDQGLQFLIQYYNGEERAKGNILERFSAQQFPDLHSELNLSSLELGDSALYFCASSVVLAGKETQYFGPGTRLLVL.

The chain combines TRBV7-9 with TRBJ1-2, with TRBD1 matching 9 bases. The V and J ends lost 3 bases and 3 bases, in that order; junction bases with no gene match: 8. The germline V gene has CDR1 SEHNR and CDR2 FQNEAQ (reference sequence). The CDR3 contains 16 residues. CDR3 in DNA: TGTGCCAGCAGCTTTCCGGGACAGGGCGGAGACTATGGCTACACCTTC. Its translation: CASSFPGQGGDYGYTF.

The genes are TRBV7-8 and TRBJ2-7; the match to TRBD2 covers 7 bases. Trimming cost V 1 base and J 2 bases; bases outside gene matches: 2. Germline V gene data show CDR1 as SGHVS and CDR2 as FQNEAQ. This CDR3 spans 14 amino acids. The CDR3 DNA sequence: TGTGCCAGCAGCTTAGGGCTAGCGGCCTACGAGCAGTACTTC. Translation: CASSLGLAAYEQYF. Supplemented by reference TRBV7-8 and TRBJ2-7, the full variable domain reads GAGVSQSPRYKVAKRGQDVALRCDPISGHVSLFWYQQALGQGPEFLTYFQNEAQLDKSGLPSDRFFAERPEGSVSTLKIQRTQQEDSAVYLCASSLGLAAYEQYFGPGTRLTVT.

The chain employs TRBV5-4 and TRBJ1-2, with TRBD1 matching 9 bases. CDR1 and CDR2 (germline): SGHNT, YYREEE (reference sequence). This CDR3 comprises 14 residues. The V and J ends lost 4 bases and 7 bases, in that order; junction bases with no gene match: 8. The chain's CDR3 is CASSKEGQGRGYTF. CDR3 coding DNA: TGTGCCAGCAGCAAAGAGGGACAGGGCCGTGGCTACACCTTC.